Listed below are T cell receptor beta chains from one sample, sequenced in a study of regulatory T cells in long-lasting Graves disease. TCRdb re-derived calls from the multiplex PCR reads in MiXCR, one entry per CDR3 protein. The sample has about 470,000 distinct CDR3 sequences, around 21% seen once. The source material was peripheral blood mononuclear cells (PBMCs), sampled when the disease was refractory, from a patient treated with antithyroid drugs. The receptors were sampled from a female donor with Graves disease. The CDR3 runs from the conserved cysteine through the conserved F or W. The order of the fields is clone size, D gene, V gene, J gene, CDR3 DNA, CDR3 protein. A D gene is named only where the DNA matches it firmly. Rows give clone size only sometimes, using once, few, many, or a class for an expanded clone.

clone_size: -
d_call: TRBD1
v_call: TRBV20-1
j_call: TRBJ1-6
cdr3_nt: TGCAGTGCTAGGTTATTGGGGACAGGCAATTCACCCCTCCACTTT
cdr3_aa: CSARLLGTGNSPLHF

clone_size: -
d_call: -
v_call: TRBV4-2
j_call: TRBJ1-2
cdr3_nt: TGTGCCAGCAGCCAAGGGGGGGAGTACTATGGCTACACCTTC
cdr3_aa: CASSQGGEYYGYTF

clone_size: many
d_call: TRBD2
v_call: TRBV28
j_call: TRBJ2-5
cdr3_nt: TGTGCCAGCAGGCAAGGACTAGCGGGGGAGCAAGAGACCCAGTACTTC
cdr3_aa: CASRQGLAGEQETQYF

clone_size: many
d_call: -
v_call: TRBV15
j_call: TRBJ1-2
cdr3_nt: TGTGCCACCAGCAGTCTCGACCTGAGCTATGGCTACACCTTC
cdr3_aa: CATSSLDLSYGYTF

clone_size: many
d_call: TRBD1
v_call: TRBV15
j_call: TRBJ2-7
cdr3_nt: TGTGCCACCAGAACCCCGGGACAGGGGGCGGCATACGAGCAGTACTTC
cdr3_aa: CATRTPGQGAAYEQYF

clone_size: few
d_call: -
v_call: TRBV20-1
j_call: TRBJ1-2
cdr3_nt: TGCAGTGCTAGAGGGGGCACCCCGGGACACCTCGCTGGGGGCTATGGCTACACCTTC
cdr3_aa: CSARGGTPGHLAGGYGYTF

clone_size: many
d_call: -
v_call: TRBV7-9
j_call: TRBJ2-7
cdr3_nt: TGTGCCAGCAGCTTAGCTGGAGCGGCCGAGCAGTACTTC
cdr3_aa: CASSLAGAAEQYF

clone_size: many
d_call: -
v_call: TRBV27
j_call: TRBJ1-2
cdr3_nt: TGTGCCAGCAGTCCGCCCCGGGACGGATATGGCTACACCTTC
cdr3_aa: CASSPPRDGYGYTF

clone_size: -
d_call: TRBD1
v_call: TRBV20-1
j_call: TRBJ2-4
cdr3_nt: TGCAGTGCCGATAGACAGGGGTCAGTCAAAAACATTCAGTACTTC
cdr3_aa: CSADRQGSVKNIQYF

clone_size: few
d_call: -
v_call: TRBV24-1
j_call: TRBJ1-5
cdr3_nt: TGTGCCACCAGTGATGGACACCATAGCAATCAGCCCCAGCATTTT
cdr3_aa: CATSDGHHSNQPQHF

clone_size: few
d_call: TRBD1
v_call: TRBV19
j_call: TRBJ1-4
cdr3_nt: TGTGCCAGTAGTAACCCGGACAGGGCAAGTGAAAAACTGTTTTTT
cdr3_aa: CASSNPDRASEKLFF

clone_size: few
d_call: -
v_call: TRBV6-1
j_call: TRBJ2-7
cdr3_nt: TGTGCCAGCCAACACTCGGTGTCGGGGGACGAGCAGTACTTC
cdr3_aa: CASQHSVSGDEQYF

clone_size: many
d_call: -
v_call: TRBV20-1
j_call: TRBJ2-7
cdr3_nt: TGCAGTGCTAGAGATCCCAGTAACTACGAGCAGTACTTC
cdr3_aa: CSARDPSNYEQYF

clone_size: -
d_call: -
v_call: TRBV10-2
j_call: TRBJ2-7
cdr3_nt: TGCGCCAGCAGTACTGCAGTGACCTACGAGCAGTACTTC
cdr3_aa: CASSTAVTYEQYF

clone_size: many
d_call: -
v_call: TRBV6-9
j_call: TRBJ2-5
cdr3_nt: TGTGCCAGCAGTTACCCGCGGCACCAGTACTTC
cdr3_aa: CASSYPRHQYF

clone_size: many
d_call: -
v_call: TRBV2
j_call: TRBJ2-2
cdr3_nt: TGTGCCAGCAGTCCTACTGGACCAGCGGGGGAGCTGTTTTTT
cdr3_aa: CASSPTGPAGELFF

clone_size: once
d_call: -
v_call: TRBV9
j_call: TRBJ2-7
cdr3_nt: TGTGCCAGCAGCGTAGAGGTGGGGGTCTTCCACGAGCAGTACTTC
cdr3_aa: CASSVEVGVFHEQYF

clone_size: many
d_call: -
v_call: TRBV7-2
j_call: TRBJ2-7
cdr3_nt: TGTGCCAGCAGCTTAGCTTTCAGGGCGAGCTCCTACGAGCAGTACTTC
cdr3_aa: CASSLAFRASSYEQYF

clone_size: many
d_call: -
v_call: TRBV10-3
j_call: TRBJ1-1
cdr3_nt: TGTGCCATCATCGGCCAGAACACTGAAGCTTTCTTT
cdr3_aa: CAIIGQNTEAFF

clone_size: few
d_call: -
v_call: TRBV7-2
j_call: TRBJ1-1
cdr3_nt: TGTGCCAGCAGAGCAACAATATTGAACACTGAAGCTTTCTTT
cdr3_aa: CASRATILNTEAFF

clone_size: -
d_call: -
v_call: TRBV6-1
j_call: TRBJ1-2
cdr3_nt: TGTGCCAGCAGTCGGACAGATCAAAATGGCTACACCTTC
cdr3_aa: CASSRTDQNGYTF

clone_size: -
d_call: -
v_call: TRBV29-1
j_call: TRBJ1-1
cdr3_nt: TGCAGCGCCAGAAACTCGGACGGTGGAGCTTTCTTT
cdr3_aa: CSARNSDGGAFF

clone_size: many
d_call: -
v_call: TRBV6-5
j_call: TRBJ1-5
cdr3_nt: TGTGCCAGCAGTTACTCTTCAGGTAGCAATCAGCCCCAGCATTTT
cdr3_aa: CASSYSSGSNQPQHF

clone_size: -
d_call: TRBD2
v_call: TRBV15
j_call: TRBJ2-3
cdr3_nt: TGTGCCACCGGAGTTGGGGCGGGGGGGGCAGATACGCAGTATTTT
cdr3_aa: CATGVGAGGADTQYF

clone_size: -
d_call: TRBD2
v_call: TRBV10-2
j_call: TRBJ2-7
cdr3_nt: TGCGCCAGCAGTGACTCGGGACTACCTTCCTACGAGCAGTACTTC
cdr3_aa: CASSDSGLPSYEQYF

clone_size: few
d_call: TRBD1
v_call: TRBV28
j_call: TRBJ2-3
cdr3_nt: TGTGCCAGCAGGACGCCCTGGGACAGATCCACTAGCACAGATACGCAGTATTTT
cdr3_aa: CASRTPWDRSTSTDTQYF

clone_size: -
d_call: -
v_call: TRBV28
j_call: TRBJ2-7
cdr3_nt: TGTGCCAGCAGAGACCCCGGGAGCTACTACGAGCAGTACTTC
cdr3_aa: CASRDPGSYYEQYF

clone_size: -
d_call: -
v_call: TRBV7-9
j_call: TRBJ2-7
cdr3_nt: TGTGCCAGCAGCTTAGGTGCTACCTACTCCGAGCAGTACTTC
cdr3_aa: CASSLGATYSEQYF

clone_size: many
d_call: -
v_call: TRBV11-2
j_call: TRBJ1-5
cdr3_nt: TGTGCCAGCAGCTTATTATCCAGGACCGACTATAGCAATCAGCCCCAGCATTTT
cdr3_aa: CASSLLSRTDYSNQPQHF

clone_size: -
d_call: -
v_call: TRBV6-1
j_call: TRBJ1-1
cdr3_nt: TGTGCCAGCAGTAGCCGAGTCGACGAAGCTTTCTTT
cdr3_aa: CASSSRVDEAFF

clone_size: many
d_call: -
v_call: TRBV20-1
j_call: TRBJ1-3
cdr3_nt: TGCAGTGCTAGCGGGACGACCGGAAACACCATATATTTT
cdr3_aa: CSASGTTGNTIYF

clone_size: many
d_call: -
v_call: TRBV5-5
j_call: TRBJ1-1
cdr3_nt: TGTGCCAGCAGCTTGGGCAGGGGTGAAGCTTTCTTT
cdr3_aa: CASSLGRGEAFF

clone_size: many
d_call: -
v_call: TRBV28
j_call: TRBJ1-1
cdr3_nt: TGTGCCATCACCCCTTCGGCAGGTGATAAGAACACTGAAGCTTTCTTT
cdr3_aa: CAITPSAGDKNTEAFF

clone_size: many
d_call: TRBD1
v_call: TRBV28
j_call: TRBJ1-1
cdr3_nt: TGTGCCAGCAGTGAAGCCCGGGGACAGCTAAACACTGAAGCTTTCTTT
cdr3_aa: CASSEARGQLNTEAFF

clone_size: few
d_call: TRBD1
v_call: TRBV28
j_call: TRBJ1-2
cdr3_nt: TGTGCCAGCAGTTCTGGGGACAGGGCCAACTATGGCTACACCTTC
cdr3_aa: CASSSGDRANYGYTF

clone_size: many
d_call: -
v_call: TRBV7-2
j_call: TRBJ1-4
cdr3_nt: TGTGCCAGCAGCTTAGGAGGGGGTGGGGAAAAACTGTTTTTT
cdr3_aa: CASSLGGGGEKLFF

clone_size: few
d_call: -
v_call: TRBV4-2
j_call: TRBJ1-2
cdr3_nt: TGTGCCAGCAGCCAAGAGCTCGCCAGGGGAGGAAACTATGGCTACACCTTC
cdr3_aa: CASSQELARGGNYGYTF

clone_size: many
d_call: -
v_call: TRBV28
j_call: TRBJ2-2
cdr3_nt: TGTGCCAGCAGTTTGGTGGACGGGGAGCTGTTTTTT
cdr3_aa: CASSLVDGELFF

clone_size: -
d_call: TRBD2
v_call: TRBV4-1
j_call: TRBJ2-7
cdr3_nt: TGCGCCAGCAGCCCCCATTCCGGGGGGGCCGATACCTACGAGCAGTACTTC
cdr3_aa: CASSPHSGGADTYEQYF

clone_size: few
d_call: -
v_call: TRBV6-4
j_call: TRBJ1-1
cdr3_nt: TGTGCCAGCAGTTTCCCCCGTGAAGCTTTCTTT
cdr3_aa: CASSFPREAFF

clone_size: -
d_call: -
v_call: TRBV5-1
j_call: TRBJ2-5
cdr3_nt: TGCGCCAGCAGCTTGCGGGGAGAATTAGAGACCCAGTACTTC
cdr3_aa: CASSLRGELETQYF

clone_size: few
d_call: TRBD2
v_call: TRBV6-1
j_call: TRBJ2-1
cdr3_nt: TGTGCCAGCAGTAGGCTCCTAGCGGGAGTGTCCGGTGAGCAGTTCTTC
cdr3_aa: CASSRLLAGVSGEQFF

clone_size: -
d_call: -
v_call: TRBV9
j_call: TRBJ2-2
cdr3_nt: TGTGCCAGCAGTTTTACTGGGGTAGGAACGAACACCGGGGAGCTGTTTTTT
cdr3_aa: CASSFTGVGTNTGELFF

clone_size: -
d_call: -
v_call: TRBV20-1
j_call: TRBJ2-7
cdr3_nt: TGCAGTGCTTTAAGCGGTGTCTACGAGCAGTACTTC
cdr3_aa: CSALSGVYEQYF

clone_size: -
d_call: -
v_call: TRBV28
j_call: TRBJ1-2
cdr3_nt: TGTGCCAGCAGTTTACAGGGGTATGGCTACACCTTC
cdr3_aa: CASSLQGYGYTF

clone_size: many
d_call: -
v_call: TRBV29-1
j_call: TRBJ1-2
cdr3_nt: TGCAGCGCTGCTACGTCAGGGGTCGGGGGCTACACCTTC
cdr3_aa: CSAATSGVGGYTF

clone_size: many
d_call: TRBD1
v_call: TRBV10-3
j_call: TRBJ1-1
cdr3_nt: TGTGCCATCAGTGGCGGGACAGGGGGCACTGAAGCTTTCTTT
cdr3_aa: CAISGGTGGTEAFF

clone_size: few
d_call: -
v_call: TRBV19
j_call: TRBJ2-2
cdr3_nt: TGTGCCAGTAAGGGCAGGATGAACACCGGGGAGCTGTTTTTT
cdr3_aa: CASKGRMNTGELFF

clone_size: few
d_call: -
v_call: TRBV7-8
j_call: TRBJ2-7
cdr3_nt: TGTGCCAGCAGCGGAGGGACCGATTCTTGGGGCGAGCAGTACTTC
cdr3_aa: CASSGGTDSWGEQYF